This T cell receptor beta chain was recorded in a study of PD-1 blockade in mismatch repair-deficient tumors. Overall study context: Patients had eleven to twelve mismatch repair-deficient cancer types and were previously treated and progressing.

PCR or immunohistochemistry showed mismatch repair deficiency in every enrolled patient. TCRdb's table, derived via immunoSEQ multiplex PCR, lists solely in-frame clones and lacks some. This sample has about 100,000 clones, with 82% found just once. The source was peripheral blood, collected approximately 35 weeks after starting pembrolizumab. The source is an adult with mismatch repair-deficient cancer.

The CDR3 nucleotides are TGTGCCAGCAGCTTAGAGGTTCAGAACGAGCAGTACTTC. It translates to CASSLEVQNEQYF. The chain uses TRBV11-2 and TRBJ2-7, with D unclear. Germline CDR1 SGHAT, CDR2 FQNNGV. Trimming removed 0 bases from V and 5 bases from J, with 8 bases in between. This CDR3 contains 13 residues.